The source of this T cell receptor beta chain is a study of regulatory T cells in long-lasting Graves disease. Overall study results and limits: Persistent disease samples used TRBV28, TRBJ1-2 and TRBJ2-5 preferentially.

Noted time point: newly diagnosed GD, antithyroid drugs for less than 3 months. With RNA extracted from PBMCs as input, the TCR library was made. On this clonotype: Its antigen is undetermined.

Relying on iRepertoire HTBI primers and Arm-PCR of CDR3 regions, the team built TCR beta libraries. MiXCR, run by TCRdb on the multiplex PCR reads, gives a single entry per CDR3 protein. The repertoire holds 350,000 to 450,000 distinct CDR3 sequences, with 10% to 15% as singletons. This CDR3 region has 16 residues. V shed 2 bases, J shed 9 bases, and the junction held 15 bases outside the gene matches. CDR1 is DFQATT and CDR2 is SNEGSKA in the germline V gene (reference sequence). The same data also went into a second study, on T cells in Graves' hyperthyroidism and ophthalmopathy.

The rearrangement links TRBV20-1 to TRBJ2-4; 8 bases line up with TRBD1. The receptor's source is a woman under 30 with Graves disease. Source: peripheral blood mononuclear cells (PBMCs), taken at new diagnosis, from a patient treated with antithyroid drugs. The CDR3 loop reads CSARTSKDRARGIQYF. The CDR3 region has the DNA TGCAGTGCTAGAACTTCTAAGGACAGGGCGAGGGGCATTCAGTACTTC.